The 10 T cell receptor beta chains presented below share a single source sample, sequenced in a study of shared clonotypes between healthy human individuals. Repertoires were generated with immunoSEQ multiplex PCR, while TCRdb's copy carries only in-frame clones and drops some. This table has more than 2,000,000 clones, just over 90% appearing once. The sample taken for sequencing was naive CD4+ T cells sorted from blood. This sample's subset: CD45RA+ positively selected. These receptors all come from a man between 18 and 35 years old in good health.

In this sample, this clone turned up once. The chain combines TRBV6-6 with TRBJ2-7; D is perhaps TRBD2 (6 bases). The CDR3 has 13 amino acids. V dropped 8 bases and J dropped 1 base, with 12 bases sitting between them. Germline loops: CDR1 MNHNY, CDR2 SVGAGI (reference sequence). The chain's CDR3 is CASWRGESYEQYF. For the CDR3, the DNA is TGTGCCAGCTGGCGGGGTGAATCCTACGAGCAGTACTTC.

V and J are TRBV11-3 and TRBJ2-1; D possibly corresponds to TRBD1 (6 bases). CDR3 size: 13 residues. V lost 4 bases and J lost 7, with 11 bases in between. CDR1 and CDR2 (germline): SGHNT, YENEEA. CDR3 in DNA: TGTGCCAGCAGCTCACAACAGGGTAATGAGCAGTTCTTC. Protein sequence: CASSSQQGNEQFF.

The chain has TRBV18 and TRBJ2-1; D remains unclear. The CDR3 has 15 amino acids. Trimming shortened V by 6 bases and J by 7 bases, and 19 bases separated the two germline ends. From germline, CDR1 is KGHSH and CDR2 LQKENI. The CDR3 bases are TGTGCCAGCTCCCCCCTCGGACCATTAGGTAATGAGCAGTTCTTC. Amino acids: CASSPLGPLGNEQFF. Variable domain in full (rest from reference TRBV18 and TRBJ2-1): NAGVMQNPRHLVRRRGQEARLRCSPMKGHSHVYWYRQLPEEGLKFMVYLQKENIIDESGMPKERFSAEFPKEGPSILRIQQVVRGDSAAYFCASSPLGPLGNEQFFGPGTRLTVL.

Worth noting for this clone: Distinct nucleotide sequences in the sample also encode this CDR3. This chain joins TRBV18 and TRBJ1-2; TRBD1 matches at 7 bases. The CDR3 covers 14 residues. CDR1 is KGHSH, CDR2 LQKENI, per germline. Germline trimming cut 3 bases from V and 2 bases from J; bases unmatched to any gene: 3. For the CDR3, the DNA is TGTGCCAGCTCACCTGGACAGGCAAACTATGGCTACACCTTC. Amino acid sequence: CASSPGQANYGYTF.

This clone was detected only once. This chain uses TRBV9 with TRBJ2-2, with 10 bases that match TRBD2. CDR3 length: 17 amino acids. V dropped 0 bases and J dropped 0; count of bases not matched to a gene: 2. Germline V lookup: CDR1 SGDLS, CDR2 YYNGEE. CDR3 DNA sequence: TGTGCCAGCAGCGTAGGCCTAGCGGGAGCGAACACCGGGGAGCTGTTTTTT. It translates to CASSVGLAGANTGELFF.

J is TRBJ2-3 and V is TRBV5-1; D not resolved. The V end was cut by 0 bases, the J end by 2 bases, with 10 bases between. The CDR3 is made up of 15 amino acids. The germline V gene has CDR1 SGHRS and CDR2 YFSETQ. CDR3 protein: CASSLEGPPTDTQYF. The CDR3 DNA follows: TGCGCCAGCAGCTTGGAGGGCCCTCCCACAGATACGCAGTATTTT.

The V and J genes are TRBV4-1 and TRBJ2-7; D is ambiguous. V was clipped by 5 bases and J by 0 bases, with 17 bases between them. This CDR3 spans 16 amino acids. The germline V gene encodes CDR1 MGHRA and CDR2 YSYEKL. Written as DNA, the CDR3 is TGCGCCAGCAGCAGGCTTAGGGCCCTGAGCTCCTACGAGCAGTACTTC. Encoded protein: CASSRLRALSSYEQYF.

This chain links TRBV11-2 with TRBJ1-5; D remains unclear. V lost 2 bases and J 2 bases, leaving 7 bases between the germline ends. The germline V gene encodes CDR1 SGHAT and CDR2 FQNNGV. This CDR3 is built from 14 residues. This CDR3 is CASSLRGGNQPQHF. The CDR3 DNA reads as TGTGCCAGCAGCTTACGCGGTGGCAATCAGCCCCAGCATTTT.

The CDR3 loop reads CASSLNPRSSYEQYF. CDR3 nucleotide sequence: TGTGCCAGCAGCTTAAACCCCAGAAGTTCCTACGAGCAGTACTTC. The chain links TRBV2 to TRBJ2-7; D unclear. There are 15 residues in the CDR3. Germline V CDR1 and CDR2: SNHLY, FYNNEI. With 6 bases removed from V and 1 base from J, the gap between germline ends came to 16 bases.

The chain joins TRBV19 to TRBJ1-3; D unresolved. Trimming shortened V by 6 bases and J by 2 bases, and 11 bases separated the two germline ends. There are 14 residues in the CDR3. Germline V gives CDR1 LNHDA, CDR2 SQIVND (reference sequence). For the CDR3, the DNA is TGTGCCAGTAGGGCCGGCGGGGCTGGAAACACCATATATTTT. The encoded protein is CASRAGGAGNTIYF.